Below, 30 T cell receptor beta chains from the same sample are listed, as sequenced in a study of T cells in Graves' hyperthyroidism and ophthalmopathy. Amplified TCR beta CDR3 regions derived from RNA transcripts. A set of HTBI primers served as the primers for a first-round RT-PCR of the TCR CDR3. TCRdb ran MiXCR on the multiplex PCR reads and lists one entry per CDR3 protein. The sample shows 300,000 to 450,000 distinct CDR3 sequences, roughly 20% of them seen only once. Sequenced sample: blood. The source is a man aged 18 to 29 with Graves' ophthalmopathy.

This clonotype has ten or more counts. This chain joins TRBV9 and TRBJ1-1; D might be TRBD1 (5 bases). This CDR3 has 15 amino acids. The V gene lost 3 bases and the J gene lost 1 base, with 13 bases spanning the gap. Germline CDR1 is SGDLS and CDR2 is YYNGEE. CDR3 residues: CASSESVGPNTEAFF. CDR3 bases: TGTGCCAGCAGCGAGAGTGTGGGGCCGAACACTGAAGCTTTCTTT.

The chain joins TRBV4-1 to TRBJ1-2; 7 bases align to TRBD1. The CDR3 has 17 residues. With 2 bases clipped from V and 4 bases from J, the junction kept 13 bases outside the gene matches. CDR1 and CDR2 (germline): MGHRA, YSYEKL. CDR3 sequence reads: CASSQPSRDRVIYGYTF. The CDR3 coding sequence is TGCGCCAGCAGCCAACCATCCCGGGACAGAGTTATCTATGGCTACACCTTC.

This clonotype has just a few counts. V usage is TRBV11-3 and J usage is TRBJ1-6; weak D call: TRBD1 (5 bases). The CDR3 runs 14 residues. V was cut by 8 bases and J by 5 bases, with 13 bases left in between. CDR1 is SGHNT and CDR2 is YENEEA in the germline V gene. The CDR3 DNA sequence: TGTGCCAGCCCCCCGCAGGGCAATAATTCACCCCTCCACTTT. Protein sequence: CASPPQGNNSPLHF.

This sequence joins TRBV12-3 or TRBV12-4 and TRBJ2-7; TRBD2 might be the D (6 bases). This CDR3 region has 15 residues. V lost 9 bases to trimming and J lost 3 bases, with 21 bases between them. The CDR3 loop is CASSDPRGDYYEQYF. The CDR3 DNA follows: TGTGCCAGTAGTGACCCGCGCGGGGATTACTACGAGCAGTACTTC.

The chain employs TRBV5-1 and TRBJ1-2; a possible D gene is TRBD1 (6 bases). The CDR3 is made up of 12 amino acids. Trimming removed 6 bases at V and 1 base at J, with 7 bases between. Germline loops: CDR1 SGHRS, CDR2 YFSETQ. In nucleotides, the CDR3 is TGCGCCAGCAAGGACAGTAACTATGGCTACACCTTC. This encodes CASKDSNYGYTF.

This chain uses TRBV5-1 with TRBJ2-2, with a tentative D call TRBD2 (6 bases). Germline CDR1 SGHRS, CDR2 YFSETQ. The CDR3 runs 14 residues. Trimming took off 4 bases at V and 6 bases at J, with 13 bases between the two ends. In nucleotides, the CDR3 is TGCGCCAGCAGCCCCGACGGGGAGGCCGGGGAGCTGTTTTTT. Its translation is CASSPDGEAGELFF.

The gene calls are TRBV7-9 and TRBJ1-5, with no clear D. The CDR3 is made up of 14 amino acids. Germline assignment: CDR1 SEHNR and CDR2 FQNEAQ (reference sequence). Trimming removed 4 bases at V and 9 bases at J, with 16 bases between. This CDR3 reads CASSSPGPSTPQHF. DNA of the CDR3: TGTGCCAGCAGCTCCCCCGGCCCGTCGACGCCCCAGCATTTT.

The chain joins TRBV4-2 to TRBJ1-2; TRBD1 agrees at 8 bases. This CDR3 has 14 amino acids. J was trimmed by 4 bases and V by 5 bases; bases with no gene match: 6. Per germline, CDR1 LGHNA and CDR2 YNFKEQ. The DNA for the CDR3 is TGTGCCAGCAGCGAAGGACAGGGCGGCTATGGCTACACCTTC. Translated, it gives CASSEGQGGYGYTF.

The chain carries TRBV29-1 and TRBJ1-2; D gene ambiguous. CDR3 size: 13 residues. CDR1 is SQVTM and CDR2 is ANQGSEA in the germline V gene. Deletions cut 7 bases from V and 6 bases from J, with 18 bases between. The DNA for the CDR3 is TGCAGCGCTGAGCTCCCTCGGCGCGATGGCTACACCTTC. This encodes CSAELPRRDGYTF.

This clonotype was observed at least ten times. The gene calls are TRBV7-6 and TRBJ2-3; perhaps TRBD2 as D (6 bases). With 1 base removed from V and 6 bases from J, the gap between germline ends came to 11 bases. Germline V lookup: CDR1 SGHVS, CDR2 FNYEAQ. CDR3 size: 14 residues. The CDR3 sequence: CASSLVSGGDTQYF. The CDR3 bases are TGTGCCAGCAGCTTAGTATCTGGAGGGGATACGCAGTATTTT. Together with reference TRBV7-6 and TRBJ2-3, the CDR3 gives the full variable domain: GAGVSQSPRYKVTKRGQDVALRCDPISGHVSLYWYRQALGQGPEFLTYFNYEAQQDKSGLPNDRFSAERPEGSISTLTIQRTEQRDSAMYRCASSLVSGGDTQYFGPGTRLTVL.

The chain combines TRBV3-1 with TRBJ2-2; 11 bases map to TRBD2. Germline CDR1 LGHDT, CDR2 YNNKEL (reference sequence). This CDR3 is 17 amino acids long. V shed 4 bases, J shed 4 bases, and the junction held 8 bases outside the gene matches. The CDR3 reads CASSLLAGGPGTGELFF. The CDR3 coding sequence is TGTGCCAGCAGCCTGCTAGCGGGGGGCCCGGGCACCGGGGAGCTGTTTTTT.

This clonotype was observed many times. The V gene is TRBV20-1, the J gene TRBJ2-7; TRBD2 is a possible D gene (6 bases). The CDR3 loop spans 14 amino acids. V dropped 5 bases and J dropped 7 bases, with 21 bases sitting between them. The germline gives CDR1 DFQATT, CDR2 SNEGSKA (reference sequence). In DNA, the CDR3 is TGCAGTGCTGAGTCGGACGGGCTTCGGGGGGAGCAGTACTTC. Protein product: CSAESDGLRGEQYF.

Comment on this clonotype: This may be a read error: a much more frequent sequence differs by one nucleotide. CDR3 sequence (DNA): TGTGCCAGCAGGAAGACAGGGGGCACTGAAGCTTTCTTT. This codes for CASRKTGGTEAFF. The genes are TRBV27 and TRBJ1-1; 9 bases match TRBD1. Looked up from germline, CDR1 is MNHEY and CDR2 is SMNVEV (reference sequence). The length of the CDR3 is 13 residues. V lost 6 bases to trimming and J lost 4 bases; unmatched junction nucleotides: 3.

CDR3 nucleotide sequence: TGTGCCAGCAGTTTAACCGTCACCGCGGACAGGGGGTGGGAAGGGGCCAACGTCCTGACTTTC. Translating gives CASSLTVTADRGWEGANVLTF. The V and J genes are TRBV6-5 and TRBJ2-6; 10 bases map to TRBD1. The CDR3 covers 21 residues. V gave up 4 bases and J gave up 4 bases; unmatched junction bases: 19. CDR1 and CDR2 (germline): MNHEY, SVGAGI.

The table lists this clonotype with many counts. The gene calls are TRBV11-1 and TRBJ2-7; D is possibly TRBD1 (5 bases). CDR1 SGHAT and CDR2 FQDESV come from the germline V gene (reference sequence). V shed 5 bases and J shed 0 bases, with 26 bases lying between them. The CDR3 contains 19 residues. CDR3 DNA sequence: TGTGCCAGCAGCCCCCCTAGGGGTAGCAGGCCTCATACCTCCTACGAGCAGTACTTC. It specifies CASSPPRGSRPHTSYEQYF.

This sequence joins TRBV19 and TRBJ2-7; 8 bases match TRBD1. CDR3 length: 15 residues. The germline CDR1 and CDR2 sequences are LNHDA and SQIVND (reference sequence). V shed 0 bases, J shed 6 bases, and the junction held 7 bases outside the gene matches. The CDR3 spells CASSIDGQGAREQYF. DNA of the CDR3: TGTGCCAGTAGTATAGATGGACAGGGAGCACGCGAGCAGTACTTC.

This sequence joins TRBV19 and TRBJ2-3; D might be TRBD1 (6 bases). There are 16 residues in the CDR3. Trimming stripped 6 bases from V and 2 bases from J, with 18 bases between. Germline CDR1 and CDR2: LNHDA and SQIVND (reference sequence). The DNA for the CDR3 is TGTGCCAGTAGCCACAGGGCCGCACTGTACACAGATACGCAGTATTTT. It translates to CASSHRAALYTDTQYF.

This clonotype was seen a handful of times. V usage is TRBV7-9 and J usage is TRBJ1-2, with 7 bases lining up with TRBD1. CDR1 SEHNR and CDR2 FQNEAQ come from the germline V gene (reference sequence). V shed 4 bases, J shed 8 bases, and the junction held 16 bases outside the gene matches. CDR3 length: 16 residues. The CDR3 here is CASSSNVGQESRGYTF. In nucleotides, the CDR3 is TGTGCCAGCAGCTCGAATGTCGGACAGGAGAGTCGGGGCTACACCTTC.

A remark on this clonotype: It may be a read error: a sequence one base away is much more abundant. In nucleotides, the CDR3 is TGTGCCAGCGGATACGGGACCTACGAGCAGTACTTC. This translates into CASGYGTYEQYF. The chain employs TRBV11-2 and TRBJ2-7; tentative D call: TRBD2 (5 bases). V lost 8 bases and J lost 2, with 10 bases in between. Germline lookup yields CDR1 SGHAT and CDR2 FQNNGV. CDR3 length: 12 amino acids.

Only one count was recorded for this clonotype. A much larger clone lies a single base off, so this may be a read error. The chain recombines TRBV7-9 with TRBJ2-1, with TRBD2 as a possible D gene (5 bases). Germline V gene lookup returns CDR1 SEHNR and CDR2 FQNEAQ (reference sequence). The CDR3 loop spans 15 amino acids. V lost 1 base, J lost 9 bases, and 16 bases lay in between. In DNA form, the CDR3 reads TGTGCCAGCAGCTTAGGGACTCTTTTTAACAGTGAGCAGTTCTTC. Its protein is CASSLGTLFNSEQFF. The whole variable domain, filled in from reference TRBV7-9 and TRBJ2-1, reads DTGVSQNPRHKITKRGQNVTFRCDPISEHNRLYWYRQTLGQGPEFLTYFQNEAQLEKSRLLSDRFSAERPKGSFSTLEIQRTEQGDSAMYLCASSLGTLFNSEQFFGPGTRLTVL.

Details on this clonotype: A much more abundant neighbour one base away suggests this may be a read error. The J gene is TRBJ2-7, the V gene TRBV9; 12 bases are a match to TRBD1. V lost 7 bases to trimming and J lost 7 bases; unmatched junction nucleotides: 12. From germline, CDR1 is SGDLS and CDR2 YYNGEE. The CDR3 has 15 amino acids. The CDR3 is CASRPGQGANDEQYF. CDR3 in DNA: TGTGCCAGCCGACCGGGACAGGGGGCGAACGATGAGCAGTACTTC.

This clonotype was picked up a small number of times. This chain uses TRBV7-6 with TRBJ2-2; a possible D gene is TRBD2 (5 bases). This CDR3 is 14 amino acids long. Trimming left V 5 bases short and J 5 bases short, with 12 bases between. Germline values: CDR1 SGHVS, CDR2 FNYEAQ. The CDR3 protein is CASSAGIPTGELFF. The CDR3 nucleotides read TGTGCCAGCAGCGCCGGGATTCCAACCGGGGAGCTGTTTTTT.

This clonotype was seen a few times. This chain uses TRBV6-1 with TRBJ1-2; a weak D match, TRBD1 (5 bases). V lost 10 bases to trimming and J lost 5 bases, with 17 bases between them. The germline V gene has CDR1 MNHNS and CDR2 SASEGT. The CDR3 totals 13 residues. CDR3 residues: CANRDDNVYGYTF. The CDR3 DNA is TGTGCCAACCGGGACGATAATGTGTATGGCTACACCTTC.

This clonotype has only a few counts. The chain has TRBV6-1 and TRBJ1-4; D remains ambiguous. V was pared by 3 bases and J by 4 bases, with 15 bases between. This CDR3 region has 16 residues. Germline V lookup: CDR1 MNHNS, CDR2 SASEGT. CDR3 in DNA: TGTGCCAGCAGTGAGAGTTACACTAGCTTTAATGAAAAACTGTTTTTT. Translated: CASSESYTSFNEKLFF.

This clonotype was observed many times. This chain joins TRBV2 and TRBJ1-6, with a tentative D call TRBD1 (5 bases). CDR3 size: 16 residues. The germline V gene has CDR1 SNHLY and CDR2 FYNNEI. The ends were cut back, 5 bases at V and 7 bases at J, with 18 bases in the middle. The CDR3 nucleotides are TGTGCCAGCAGTCCGGGGGGAGGACCTTCCAATTCACCCCTCCACTTT. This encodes CASSPGGGPSNSPLHF.

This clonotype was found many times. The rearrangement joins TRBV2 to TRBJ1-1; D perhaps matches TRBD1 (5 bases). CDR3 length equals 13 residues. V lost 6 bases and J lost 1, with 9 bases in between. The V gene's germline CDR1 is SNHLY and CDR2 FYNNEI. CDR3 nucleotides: TGTGCCAGCAGAGCCGACAGGAACACTGAAGCTTTCTTT. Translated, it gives CASRADRNTEAFF.

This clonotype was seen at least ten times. The CDR3 is CASSLASAGTYGYTF. CDR3 coding DNA: TGTGCCAGCAGCTTGGCCTCGGCAGGAACCTATGGCTACACCTTC. The chain is built from TRBV5-6 and TRBJ1-2; D not certain. The CDR3 is 15 amino acids. Germline lookup yields CDR1 SGHDT and CDR2 YYEEEE. The V end was cut by 0 bases, the J end by 4 bases, with 13 bases between.

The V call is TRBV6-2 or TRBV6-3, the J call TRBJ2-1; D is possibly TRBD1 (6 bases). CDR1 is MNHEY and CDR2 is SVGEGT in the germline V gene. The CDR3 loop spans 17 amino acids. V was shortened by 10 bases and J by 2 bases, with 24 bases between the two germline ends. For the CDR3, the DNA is TGTGCCACCCTGAGTCAACCGGGACACCCTCCCTACAATGAGCAGTTCTTC. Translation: CATLSQPGHPPYNEQFF.

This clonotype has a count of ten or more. The CDR3 DNA reads TGTGCCAGCAGCTTAACCGCGACAGGTTCGACCCCCTACGAGCAGTACTTC. It yields the protein CASSLTATGSTPYEQYF. The chain has TRBV7-3 and TRBJ2-7; weak D call: TRBD1 (6 bases). The CDR3 is made up of 17 amino acids. Looked up from germline, CDR1 is SGHTA and CDR2 is FQGTGA. Trimming pared 0 bases from V and 2 bases from J, leaving 17 bases between. Supplemented by reference TRBV7-3 and TRBJ2-7, the full variable domain reads GAGVSQTPSNKVTEKGKYVELRCDPISGHTALYWYRQSLGQGPEFLIYFQGTGAADDSGLPNDRFFAVRPEGSVSTLKIQRTERGDSAVYLCASSLTATGSTPYEQYFGPGTRLTVT.

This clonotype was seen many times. The CDR3 loop is CASSLSAAGRDGYTF. The CDR3 DNA reads as TGTGCCAGCAGCTTATCCGCGGCAGGGAGGGATGGCTACACCTTC. The chain combines TRBV13 with TRBJ1-2; TRBD1 is a possible D gene (5 bases). CDR1 is PRHDT, CDR2 FYEKMQ, per germline (reference sequence). V lost 2 bases, J lost 6 bases, and 16 bases lay in between. The CDR3 is 15 amino acids.